One TCR beta chain is described in this entry. The data originate from a study of T-cell reconstitution after alpha-beta-depleted transplantation in children. Germline V CDR1 and CDR2: LNHDA, SQIVND (reference sequence). The CDR3 length is 12 residues. The V and J ends lost 7 bases and 11 bases, in that order; junction bases with no gene match: 9. The library targeted TCRbeta and was prepared with unique molecular identifiers. TCRdb re-called the PCR reads through MiXCR, storing one row per CDR3 protein. The profile shows about 690,000 distinct CDR3 sequences, roughly 17% of them singletons. This receptor was identified in a human donor who donated a stem cell graft to a child with acute myeloid leukemia. V usage is TRBV19 and J usage is TRBJ1-2; 8 nucleotides match TRBD1. The sequencing here drew on PBMCs from the stem cell graft donor, taken from the stem cell graft. The CDR3: CASTLDRVWYTF. CDR3 coding DNA: TGTGCCAGTACTTTGGACAGGGTCTGGTACACCTTC.